Listed below are T cell receptor beta chains from one sample, sequenced in a study of vaccination effects on CD4 cells after COVID-19. Their antigens remain unidentified. The table came from immunoSEQ multiplex PCR; TCRdb's copy has only in-frame clones and leaves some out. Here the sample spans fewer than 85,000 clones, 78% being singletons. The specimen was CD4+ T cells from PBMCs cultured with SARS-CoV-2 spike peptides, collected before COVID-19 vaccination. The receptors here all came from a human donor who received a COVID-19 vaccine. Each CDR3 is given with its conserved first and last residue. Fields, in order: clone size, V gene, D gene, J gene, CDR3 DNA, CDR3 protein. D genes are given only for firm matches. Expanded clones get a size class; other rows say once, few or many, or leave the size out.

>.|TRBV6-5|.|TRBJ1-2
TGTGCCAGCAGCGTATCCACCGGGGACTATGGCTACACCTTC
CASSVSTGDYGYTF
>.|TRBV30|TRBD1|TRBJ1-5
TGTGCCTGGAGTGGCGGACAGGTCAGCAATAGCAATCAGCCCCAGCATTTT
CAWSGGQVSNSNQPQHF
>.|TRBV30|TRBD1|TRBJ1-1
TGTGCCTGGCGTGGGACAGTGAACACTGAAGCTTTCTTT
CAWRGTVNTEAFF
>.|TRBV6-5|TRBD2|TRBJ2-5
TGTGCCAGCAGACGGGGGGGGGACCAGACCCAGTACTTC
CASRRGGDQTQYF
>.|TRBV9|.|TRBJ2-2
TGTGCCAGCAGCCAGAACCCCAACACCGGGGAGCTGTTTTTT
CASSQNPNTGELFF
>.|TRBV3-1/TRBV3-2|.|TRBJ1-6
TGTGCCAGCTCCACGACAGGAGCTAATTCACCCCTCCACTTT
CASSTTGANSPLHF
>.|TRBV3-1/TRBV3-2|.|TRBJ1-1
TGTGCCAGCAGTCGGGATAGGGAAGCTTTCTTT
CASSRDREAFF
>.|TRBV2|.|TRBJ2-3
TGTGCCAGCAGTGAGAGGGGTCTGACTACAGATACGCAGTATTTT
CASSERGLTTDTQYF
>.|TRBV3-1/TRBV3-2|TRBD1|TRBJ1-2
TGTGCCAGCAGCCGGGTAACAGGGGGCGCCTCCTTC
CASSRVTGGASF
>.|TRBV7-2|TRBD2|TRBJ2-3
TGTGCCAGCAGCTTAATCGCGGGGGGGTGGGCTACGCAGTATTTT
CASSLIAGGWATQYF
>.|TRBV4-2|.|TRBJ1-4
TGTGCCAGCAGCCAAGGGGGCCGCTCAACTAATGAAAAACTGTTTTTT
CASSQGGRSTNEKLFF
>.|TRBV18|.|TRBJ1-2
TGTGCCAGCTCACCCCCGGGACAATATGATGGCTACACCTTC
CASSPPGQYDGYTF
>.|TRBV4-1|TRBD1|TRBJ2-5
TGCGCCAGCAGCCAACCGGGACAGCAGGGGACCCAGTACTTC
CASSQPGQQGTQYF
>.|TRBV7-2|TRBD1|TRBJ1-3
TGTGCCAGCAGCCCCGGGACAGATGGAAACACCATATATTTT
CASSPGTDGNTIYF
>.|TRBV6-2/TRBV6-3|.|TRBJ2-3
TGTGCCAGCAGTTTGAATGCAGATACGCAGTATTTT
CASSLNADTQYF
>.|TRBV19|.|TRBJ2-2
TGTGCCAGTCAGGGGCCAGGGAGGTCCACCGGGGAGCTGTTTTTT
CASQGPGRSTGELFF
>.|TRBV11-3|TRBD1|TRBJ1-1
TGTGCCAGCAGCCGGACAGGGGGCACTGAAGCTTTCTTT
CASSRTGGTEAFF
>.|TRBV18|TRBD1|TRBJ1-1
TGTGCCAGCTCACCAGGGACAGGGGGCACTGAAGCTTTCTTT
CASSPGTGGTEAFF
>.|TRBV5-4|.|TRBJ2-1
TGTGCCAGCAGCTTTTCGACAGGTCAGCAGTTCTTC
CASSFSTGQQFF
>.|TRBV3-1/TRBV3-2|.|TRBJ2-3
TGTGCCAGCAGCCGATATGCCCGGGACATTACAGATACGCAGTATTTT
CASSRYARDITDTQYF
>few|TRBV4-1|TRBD1|TRBJ1-3
TGCGCCAGCAGCCAGGGTAGACAGGGGATCGGAAACACCATATATTTT
CASSQGRQGIGNTIYF
>.|TRBV28|.|TRBJ2-3
TGTGCCAGCCGAGGGACAACTAGCACAGATACGCAGTATTTT
CASRGTTSTDTQYF
>.|TRBV5-1|.|TRBJ2-3
TGCGCCAGCAGGCTAGCAACAGATACGCAGTATTTT
CASRLATDTQYF
>.|TRBV5-1|TRBD2|TRBJ2-5
TGCGCCAGCAGCATTGGCAGTGGTAGCGGGGGGCAAGAGACCCAGTACTTC
CASSIGSGSGGQETQYF
>.|TRBV28|.|TRBJ1-3
TGTGCCACCCACATCCCAGGGAAAGCTGGAAACACCATATATTTT
CATHIPGKAGNTIYF
>.|TRBV19|.|TRBJ1-1
TGTGCCAGTAGTACACGGTTGAACACTGAAGCTTTCTTT
CASSTRLNTEAFF
>.|TRBV6-1|.|TRBJ1-5
TGTGCCAGCAGTGAAGCCTGGGGACAGCCCCAGCATTTT
CASSEAWGQPQHF
>medium-sized|TRBV4-1|.|TRBJ2-6
TGCGCCAGCAGCCAAGTTCAGGGACGTCTCACTTCTGGGGCCAACGTCCTGACTTTC
CASSQVQGRLTSGANVLTF
>.|TRBV6-2/TRBV6-3|.|TRBJ1-1
TGTGCCAGCAGTAGTCCCAGGGGAGGGACTGAAGCTTTCTTT
CASSSPRGGTEAFF
>.|TRBV3-1/TRBV3-2|TRBD2|TRBJ2-5
TGTGCCACAACCACGCGGGGGGACTACCGGGAGACCCAGTACTTC
CATTTRGDYRETQYF
>.|TRBV4-2|.|TRBJ1-4
TGTGCCAGCCGACCCCTAAAGACCGGGACGGATAATGAAAAACTGTTTTTT
CASRPLKTGTDNEKLFF
>few|TRBV10-1|.|TRBJ2-5
TGCGCCAGCAGTGATAGAAAGGGGTCCCGGGAGACCCAGTACTTC
CASSDRKGSRETQYF
>.|TRBV30|TRBD2|TRBJ2-5
TGTGCCTGGAGTCCCCCGGGACTACCGTACCAAGAGACCCAGTACTTC
CAWSPPGLPYQETQYF
>.|TRBV28|.|TRBJ1-2
TGTGCCAGCAGTGTACTGGGGCTAATCCATGGCTACACCTTC
CASSVLGLIHGYTF
>.|TRBV24-1|.|TRBJ2-3
TGTGCCACCAGTGATTTAGGGCGAGGGACAGATACGCAGTATTTT
CATSDLGRGTDTQYF
>.|TRBV5-1|TRBD1|TRBJ1-6
TGCGCCAGCAGCCCGACAGGGGAAGGTTCACCCCTCCACTTT
CASSPTGEGSPLHF
>.|TRBV18|.|TRBJ2-1
TGTGCCAGCTCACCGTCCCAGAACAATGAGCAGTTCTTC
CASSPSQNNEQFF
>once|TRBV7-3|TRBD2|TRBJ2-1
TGTGCCAGCAGCCCCGGACTAGATGGGAATGAGCAGTTCTTC
CASSPGLDGNEQFF
>.|TRBV12-5|.|TRBJ1-1
TGTGCTAGTGGTTTGGTCCCCGGGTCCTTCGGTGGCACTGAAGCTTTCTTT
CASGLVPGSFGGTEAFF
>.|TRBV6-1|.|TRBJ1-3
TGTGCCAGCAGTGAGACAGTCTCTGGAAACACCATATATTTT
CASSETVSGNTIYF
>.|TRBV5-1|.|TRBJ2-6
TGCGCCAGCAGCTTGGTGGCAGGGCCAGGGGCCAACGTCCTGACTTTC
CASSLVAGPGANVLTF
>.|TRBV24-1|TRBD1|TRBJ2-2
TGTGCCACCAGTGACCCGGGACAGGGCGGCACCGGGGAGCTGTTTTTT
CATSDPGQGGTGELFF
>.|TRBV7-2|.|TRBJ2-5
TGTGCCAGCAGCTTGACCCGGGCCCCCGTGGCCCAGTACTTC
CASSLTRAPVAQYF
>few|TRBV19|.|TRBJ1-5
TGTGCCAGTAGTGCGGAGGGTAGGGGCAATCAGCCCCAGCATTTT
CASSAEGRGNQPQHF
>.|TRBV6-6|TRBD1|TRBJ1-1
TGTGCCAGCAGGGGACAGGGCGTGAACACTGAAGCTTTCTTT
CASRGQGVNTEAFF
>.|TRBV19|.|TRBJ2-3
TGTGCCAGTAGTATAGATACGAGGGGGGATACGCAGTATTTT
CASSIDTRGDTQYF